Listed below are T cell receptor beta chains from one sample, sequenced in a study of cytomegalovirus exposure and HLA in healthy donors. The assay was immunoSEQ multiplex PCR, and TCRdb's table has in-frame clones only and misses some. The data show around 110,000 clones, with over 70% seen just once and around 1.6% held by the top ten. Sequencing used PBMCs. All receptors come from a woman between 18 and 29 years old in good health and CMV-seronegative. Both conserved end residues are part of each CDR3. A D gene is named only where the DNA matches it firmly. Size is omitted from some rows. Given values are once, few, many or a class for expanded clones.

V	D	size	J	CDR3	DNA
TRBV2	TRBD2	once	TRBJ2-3	CASSDARGGTDTQYF	TGTGCCAGCAGTGATGCCCGGGGGGGCACAGATACGCAGTATTTT
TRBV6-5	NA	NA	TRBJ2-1	CASSYSLQVLVLGQFF	TGTGCCAGCAGTTACTCCCTCCAGGTCTTGGTCTTAGGACAGTTCTTC
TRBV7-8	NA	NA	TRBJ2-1	CASSSAHPPQGDYNEQFF	TGTGCCAGCAGCTCAGCCCATCCTCCCCAGGGTGATTACAATGAGCAGTTCTTC
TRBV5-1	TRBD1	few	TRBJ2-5	CASSLSGTGSMETQYF	TGCGCCAGCAGCTTGTCCGGGACAGGTTCTATGGAGACCCAGTACTTC
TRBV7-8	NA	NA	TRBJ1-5	CASSFGAGGNQPQHF	TGTGCCAGCAGCTTTGGAGCAGGGGGCAATCAGCCCCAGCATTTT
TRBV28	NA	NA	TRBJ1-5	CASSLTQDYNQPQHF	TGTGCCAGCAGTTTGACCCAAGACTACAATCAGCCCCAGCATTTT
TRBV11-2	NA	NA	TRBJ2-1	CASGVVANYNEQFF	TGTGCCAGCGGAGTCGTAGCGAACTACAATGAGCAGTTCTTC
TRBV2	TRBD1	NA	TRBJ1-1	CASSEGTGGNTEAFF	TGTGCCAGCAGTGAAGGGACAGGGGGAAACACTGAAGCTTTCTTT
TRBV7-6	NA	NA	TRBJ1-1	CASSLSGGTEAFF	TGTGCCAGCAGCTTATCTGGCGGCACTGAAGCTTTCTTT
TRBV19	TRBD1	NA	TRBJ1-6	CASSIGGDRNSPLHF	TGTGCCAGTAGTATAGGGGGGGACAGAAATTCACCCCTCCACTTT
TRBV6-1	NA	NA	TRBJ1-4	CASSEHRTRAATNEKLFF	TGTGCCAGCAGTGAACACCGAACGCGGGCTGCAACTAATGAAAAACTGTTTTTT
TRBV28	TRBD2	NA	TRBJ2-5	CASSGLTKGLAGGQETQYF	TGTGCCAGCAGTGGCCTTACTAAAGGGCTAGCGGGGGGGCAGGAGACCCAGTACTTC
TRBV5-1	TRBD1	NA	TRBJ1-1	CASSLAGTEENTEAFF	TGCGCCAGCAGCTTGGCCGGGACAGAAGAGAACACTGAAGCTTTCTTT
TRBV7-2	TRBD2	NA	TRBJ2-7	CASSLAGSSGGPYEQYF	TGTGCCAGCAGCTTAGCGGGGAGTAGCGGGGGACCCTACGAGCAGTACTTC
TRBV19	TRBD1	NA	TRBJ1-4	CASSIFSGTGNEKLFF	TGTGCCAGTAGTATTTTTTCCGGGACAGGTAATGAAAAACTGTTTTTT
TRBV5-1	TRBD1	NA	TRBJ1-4	CASSFGTGEKKLFF	TGCGCCAGCAGCTTCGGGACAGGGGAAAAAAAACTGTTTTTT
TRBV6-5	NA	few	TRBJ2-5	CASSRQGLTQYF	TGTGCCAGCAGTCGACAGGGACTGACCCAGTACTTC
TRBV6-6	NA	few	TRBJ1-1	CASSRGNRDTEAFF	TGTGCCAGCAGCCGGGGGAATCGGGACACTGAAGCTTTCTTT
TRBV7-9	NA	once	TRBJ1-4	CSSSLAAGASNEKLFF	TGTTCCAGCAGCTTAGCCGCGGGGGCTTCTAATGAAAAACTGTTTTTT
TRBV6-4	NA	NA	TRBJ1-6	CASSEQLPHSSYNSPLHF	TGTGCCAGCAGTGAACAGCTCCCTCATAGCTCCTATAATTCACCCCTCCACTTT